This is a list of T cell receptor beta chains from one sample in a study of T cells in Graves' hyperthyroidism and ophthalmopathy. TCRdb used MiXCR to reprocess the multiplex PCR reads, holding one entry per CDR3 protein. The table lists 500,000 to 600,000 distinct CDR3 sequences, 15% to 20% of them singletons. Sequencing was performed on blood. The receptors originated from a woman younger than 30 with Graves' hyperthyroidism. Each CDR3 is given with its conserved first and last residue. D genes are given only for firm matches. A clone size is listed for some rows: how often the clone was seen (once, few, many), or a class if it is expanded.

>many|TRBJ1-1|TRBV6-2/TRBV6-3|.
CASSWTELNTEAFF
TGTGCCAGCAGTTGGACTGAATTGAACACTGAAGCTTTCTTT
>.|TRBJ2-3|TRBV6-2/TRBV6-3|.
CASRVLRGRSVSTDTQYF
TGTGCCAGCAGGGTTCTTCGGGGGCGGTCCGTGAGCACAGATACGCAGTATTTT
>.|TRBJ1-6|TRBV7-2|.
CASGLQLTYNSPLHF
TGTGCCAGCGGCTTACAGCTTACCTATAATTCACCCCTCCACTTT
>many|TRBJ1-4|TRBV12-3/TRBV12-4|.
CASTLGTGIGTNEKLFF
TGTGCCAGCACCCTAGGCACGGGGATAGGAACTAATGAAAAACTGTTTTTT
>many|TRBJ2-4|TRBV20-1|TRBD2
CSATAPGLAGAGGLAKNIQYF
TGCAGTGCTACAGCCCCCGGTCTAGCGGGAGCTGGGGGTTTAGCCAAAAACATTCAGTACTTC
>many|TRBJ2-3|TRBV29-1|TRBD2
CSVFGGRGPDTQYF
TGCAGCGTCTTTGGCGGGAGGGGCCCAGATACGCAGTATTTT
>few|TRBJ2-6|TRBV11-3|.
CASSLRGYNVLTF
TGTGCCAGCAGCTTACGGGGGTACAACGTCCTGACTTTC
>many|TRBJ2-7|TRBV2|.
CASSNRDWSSYEQYF
TGTGCCAGCAGTAACCGGGACTGGAGCTCCTACGAGCAGTACTTC
>.|TRBJ1-4|TRBV2|.
CARRGGEKLFF
TGTGCCAGACGGGGCGGTGAAAAACTGTTTTTT
>many|TRBJ1-1|TRBV20-1|TRBD1
CSAGGQGAGTEAFF
TGCAGTGCTGGCGGACAGGGGGCAGGGACTGAAGCTTTCTTT
>many|TRBJ2-1|TRBV24-1|.
CATSAPIGQFYNEQFF
TGTGCCACCAGCGCTCCGATAGGACAGTTCTACAATGAGCAGTTCTTC
>many|TRBJ1-1|TRBV20-1|TRBD1
CSARNLDRGRSTEAFF
TGCAGTGCTAGAAACCTAGACAGGGGTAGGAGCACTGAAGCTTTCTTT
>many|TRBJ2-7|TRBV11-2|.
CASSPLAGAGEQYF
TGTGCCAGCAGCCCCCTTGCGGGGGCGGGGGAGCAGTACTTC
>many|TRBJ1-5|TRBV6-1|TRBD1
CASSRTGSGGNQPQHF
TGTGCCAGCAGTAGGACAGGGTCGGGTGGCAATCAGCCCCAGCATTTT
>.|TRBJ2-2|TRBV5-8|TRBD2
CASSSSGKSLTGELFF
TGTGCCAGCAGCTCTAGCGGGAAGTCGCTCACCGGGGAGCTGTTTTTT
>few|TRBJ1-1|TRBV16|.
CASSQGSISRATEAFF
TGTGCCAGCAGCCAAGGTAGTATAAGCAGGGCAACTGAAGCTTTCTTT
>.|TRBJ1-1|TRBV24-1|.
CATSDSGREAFF
TGTGCCACCAGTGATAGCGGCAGGGAGGCTTTCTTT
>few|TRBJ1-5|TRBV10-3|.
CAISDPRTSRLNQPQHF
TGTGCCATCAGTGACCCCCGGACGTCCAGGTTGAATCAGCCCCAGCATTTT
>.|TRBJ2-1|TRBV6-1|.
CASRRAGYNEQFF
TGTGCCAGCAGACGGGCCGGATACAATGAGCAGTTCTTC
>few|TRBJ1-3|TRBV7-2|.
CASSLSFYSGNTIYF
TGTGCCAGCAGCTTATCATTTTACTCTGGAAACACCATATATTTT
>.|TRBJ1-2|TRBV28|TRBD1
CASSVGTEGYTF
TGTGCCAGCAGTGTCGGGACAGAAGGCTACACCTTC
>.|TRBJ2-3|TRBV20-1|TRBD1
CSAVRDRVADTQYF
TGCAGTGCTGTCCGGGACAGGGTCGCAGATACGCAGTATTTT
>.|TRBJ1-1|TRBV7-3|.
CASSLNRNEAFF
TGTGCCAGCAGCTTAAACAGGAACGAAGCTTTCTTT
>.|TRBJ2-7|TRBV5-4|.
CASSLAPAGAYEQYF
TGTGCCAGCAGCTTGGCCCCTGCCGGGGCCTACGAGCAGTACTTC
>few|TRBJ1-1|TRBV7-3|.
CASSSSALLDTEAFF
TGTGCCAGCAGCTCATCGGCTCTCCTGGACACTGAAGCTTTCTTT
>.|TRBJ2-1|TRBV30|.
CAWSLKGEQFF
TGTGCCTGGAGCCTGAAAGGGGAGCAGTTCTTC
>many|TRBJ1-4|TRBV4-3|TRBD1
CASSPGQGTNEKLFF
TGCGCCAGCAGCCCTGGACAGGGAACTAATGAAAAACTGTTTTTT
>many|TRBJ2-7|TRBV27|.
CASSLDLNAYEQYF
TGTGCCAGCAGTCTGGACTTAAACGCCTACGAGCAGTACTTC
>.|TRBJ1-4|TRBV7-6|TRBD1
CASSLGGQGATNEKLFF
TGTGCCAGCAGCTTAGGGGGACAGGGAGCAACTAATGAAAAACTGTTTTTT